This T cell receptor beta chain was captured in a study of T cells in Graves' hyperthyroidism and ophthalmopathy. Study background: Specimen type is peripheral blood, collected at initial diagnosis prior to any treatment. Broader study findings: Blood shared most expanded thyroid clonotypes above 0.001.

The investigators amplified TCR beta CDR3 regions from RNA transcripts. A first-round RT-PCR of the TCR CDR3 used the HTBI primer set. TCRdb reanalysed the multiplex PCR reads using MiXCR and keeps one entry per CDR3 protein. The sample shows about 770,000 distinct CDR3 sequences, roughly a sixth of them seen only once. Patients were aged 18 to 65, had disease duration under 2 months, and had newly diagnosed hyperthyroidism. A sample of blood taken at first hyperthyroidism diagnosis preceded any ophthalmopathy symptoms. The germline V gene has CDR1 SGHVS and CDR2 FQNEAQ. The CDR3 totals 14 residues. This clonotype was counted a single time. Its antigen is unidentified. One junction end does not reproduce the germline sequence, and a read error may be involved.

The chain carries TRBV7-8 and TRBJ2-5; tentatively, D is TRBD1 or TRBD2 (6 bases each). The TCR comes from a woman aged 50 to 65 with Graves' hyperthyroidism that later progressed to Graves' ophthalmopathy. The sequencing sample was made of blood. The CDR3 nucleotides are TGTGCCAGCAGCTTAGTGGGGGGCCAAGAGACCCAGCACTTC. Its protein is CASSLVGGQETQHF.